One sample yielded the 10 T cell receptor beta chains listed below, sequenced in a study of identical twins. TCRdb analysed the 5' RACE reads with MiXCR anew, one entry per CDR3 protein. The sample lists 1.5 million or so distinct CDR3 sequences; more than 30% were seen once. The sequenced sample consisted of cord blood. The receptors here all came from a newborn girl in good health.

The V and J genes are TRBV6-6 and TRBJ1-1, with D perhaps matching TRBD1 (6 bases). CDR1 is MNHNY, CDR2 SVGAGI, per germline (reference sequence). The CDR3 sequence is 12 residues long. The germline V and J ends were trimmed by 6 bases and 11 bases, with 16 bases remaining between them. The CDR3 sequence is CASSRQTGSAFF. In DNA form, the CDR3 reads TGTGCCAGCAGCCGCCAAACAGGGAGCGCTTTCTTT.

This clonotype showed up many times. The rearrangement uses TRBV29-1 and TRBJ2-5; a weak D match, TRBD2 (5 bases). The CDR3 loop spans 15 amino acids. The V and J ends lost 0 bases and 1 base respectively, with 12 bases between them. Germline V gene sequence: CDR1 SQVTM, CDR2 ANQGSEA. In DNA, the CDR3 is TGCAGCGTTGAAGAGGCGCCGGGAAGCCAAGAGACCCAGTACTTC. It specifies CSVEEAPGSQETQYF.

The gene calls are TRBV10-3 and TRBJ2-7, with D hard to call. Germline V gene data show CDR1 as ENHRY and CDR2 as SYGVKD. The CDR3 sequence is 16 residues long. Trimming took 3 bases from V and 7 from J, leaving 22 bases between them. The CDR3, as DNA: TGTGCCATCAGTGATCAGTCGGCGACGGCCTACAATGAGCAGTACTTC. Translation: CAISDQSATAYNEQYF.

The V call is TRBV7-6, the J call TRBJ1-1, with a weak D call TRBD1 (6 bases). V was trimmed by 5 bases and J by 3 bases, leaving 16 bases between them. The CDR3 runs to 15 residues. Germline V lookup: CDR1 SGHVS, CDR2 FNYEAQ. CDR3 nucleotide sequence: TGTGCCAGCAGCCCGAGATCCAGGGGAGACACTGAAGCTTTCTTT. Residues: CASSPRSRGDTEAFF. The full variable domain, in which reference TRBV7-6 and TRBJ1-1 provide the parts outside the CDR3, is GAGVSQSPRYKVTKRGQDVALRCDPISGHVSLYWYRQALGQGPEFLTYFNYEAQQDKSGLPNDRFSAERPEGSISTLTIQRTEQRDSAMYRCASSPRSRGDTEAFFGQGTRLTVV.

This clonotype was seen a few times. The V and J genes are TRBV28 and TRBJ1-6; maybe TRBD1 (5 bases). Per the germline V gene, CDR1 is MDHEN and CDR2 is SYDVKM. The CDR3 spans 17 residues. The V and J ends lost 8 bases and 4 bases respectively, with 21 bases between them. Written as DNA, the CDR3 is TGTGCCAGCGTTGAAGGGGCAGGACAAAATTATAATTCACCCCTCCACTTT. Protein product: CASVEGAGQNYNSPLHF.

The chain has TRBV6-6 and TRBJ1-4; D possibly corresponds to TRBD1 (5 bases). This CDR3 region has 16 residues. CDR1 and CDR2 from the germline V gene are MNHNY and SVGAGI (reference sequence). Trimming removed 4 bases from V and 0 bases from J, with 12 bases in between. The CDR3 sequence is CASSSPGGATNEKLFF. CDR3 sequence (DNA): TGTGCCAGCAGTTCCCCGGGGGGTGCAACTAATGAAAAACTGTTTTTT.

The rearrangement links TRBV5-1 to TRBJ2-3; 10 nucleotides line up with TRBD2. Trimming removed 4 bases from V and 5 bases from J; junction bases left unmatched: 10. The CDR3 loop spans 16 amino acids. CDR1 is SGHRS, CDR2 YFSETQ, per germline. The CDR3 DNA follows: TGCGCCAGCAGCCCCACACTAGCGGGAAAGAAAGATACGCAGTATTTT. Its protein product is CASSPTLAGKKDTQYF.

A note on this clonotype: This may arise from a read error, as a much more abundant clone is one base away. The chain employs TRBV2 and TRBJ2-7; TRBD1 agrees at 8 bases. CDR1 is SNHLY, CDR2 FYNNEI, per germline. The CDR3 contains 14 residues. After removal of 8 bases from V and 0 bases from J, the junction contained 6 bases not matched to a gene. In DNA form, the CDR3 reads TGTGCCAGCGAAAGGACAGGGAGCTCCTACGAGCAGTACTTC. Encoded protein: CASERTGSSYEQYF.

This chain joins TRBV6-6 and TRBJ2-5, with TRBD2 matching 7 bases. CDR1 and CDR2 (germline): MNHNY, SVGAGI (reference sequence). J was trimmed by 1 base and V by 2 bases; bases with no gene match: 4. There are 15 residues in the CDR3. The CDR3 protein is CASSYERGIQETQYF. In DNA, the CDR3 is TGTGCCAGCAGTTACGAGCGGGGTATCCAAGAGACCCAGTACTTC.

The rearrangement links TRBV7-6 to TRBJ2-1; 9 bases are a match to TRBD2. In germline, CDR1 is SGHVS, CDR2 FNYEAQ. The CDR3 has 16 amino acids. V trimming: 1 base; J trimming: 9 bases; junction bases outside the gene matches: 10. This CDR3 reads CASSLVGTSTPVEQFF. CDR3 in DNA: TGTGCCAGCAGCTTAGTTGGGACTAGCACGCCTGTTGAGCAGTTCTTC.